Presented here are 27 T cell receptor beta chains from one specimen sequenced in a study of cytomegalovirus exposure and HLA in healthy donors. Assay: immunoSEQ multiplex PCR; the TCRdb copy retains only in-frame clones and omits some. This sample has 150,000 to 200,000 clones; roughly 83% occur once, and the top ten carry about 1.5%. Sequenced input: PBMCs. The receptors come from a woman between 18 and 30 years old in good health and CMV-seronegative.

This chain uses TRBV2 with TRBJ1-1; the match to TRBD1 covers 9 bases. With 6 bases clipped from V and 6 bases from J, the junction kept 8 bases outside the gene matches. The CDR3 loop spans 14 amino acids. Germline V lookup: CDR1 SNHLY, CDR2 FYNNEI. The CDR3, as DNA: TGTGCCAGCAGGGTGGACAGGGGTGGACCTGAAGCTTTCTTT. This sequence encodes CASRVDRGGPEAFF.

The CDR3 DNA reads as TGTGCCAGCAGCTTCATCGGGGGAAATTCCTACGAGCAGTACTTC. Its translation is CASSFIGGNSYEQYF. V is TRBV11-2 and J is TRBJ2-7, with D perhaps TRBD2 (6 bases). V was cut by 3 bases and J by 1 base, with 13 bases left in between. CDR3 length: 15 residues. The germline gives CDR1 SGHAT, CDR2 FQNNGV.

The chain employs TRBV6-4 and TRBJ2-2, with 7 bases identical to TRBD2. The CDR3 runs 14 residues. The germline gives CDR1 MRHNA, CDR2 SNTAGT. Trimming at V came to 6 bases and at J to 4 bases, leaving 5 bases not matched to a gene. The DNA of the CDR3 is TGTGCCAGCAGCCCCACGGGGGGCACCGGGGAGCTGTTTTTT. It codes for CASSPTGGTGELFF.

V gene TRBV6-5 combines with J gene TRBJ2-7; 8 positions match TRBD2. Trimming cost V 4 bases and J 6 bases; bases outside gene matches: 11. Germline CDR1 and CDR2: MNHEY and SVGAGI. There are 15 residues in the CDR3. This chain's CDR3 is CASSSPSGSTGEQYF. CDR3 nucleotides: TGTGCCAGCAGTTCCCCGAGCGGGAGCACTGGCGAGCAGTACTTC.

This chain connects TRBV19 to TRBJ1-1, with no clear D. The CDR3 is 15 amino acids. Trimming cost V 7 bases and J 6 bases, with 21 bases left between them. Germline CDR1 is LNHDA and CDR2 is SQIVND (reference sequence). The CDR3 region has the DNA TGTGCCAGTATTACAAGGCATACGAGGTTAGCTGAAGCTTTCTTT. This translates into CASITRHTRLAEAFF.

V usage is TRBV7-2 and J usage is TRBJ1-5, with D hard to call. The CDR3 sequence is 13 residues long. The V end was cut by 3 bases, the J end by 4 bases, with 7 bases between. Germline lookup yields CDR1 SGHTA and CDR2 FQGNSA. The CDR3 nucleotides are TGTGCCAGCAGCTTCGAGTCTAATCAGCCCCAGCATTTT. Encoded protein: CASSFESNQPQHF.

This clone was recorded only once. This rearrangement joins TRBV27 to TRBJ1-4, with unresolved D. V lost 5 bases to trimming and J lost 7 bases, with 17 bases between them. The CDR3 spans 15 residues. Germline CDR1 is MNHEY and CDR2 is SMNVEV (reference sequence). CDR3 protein: CASSTFGLGGEKLFF. The CDR3 nucleotides are TGTGCCAGCAGTACATTTGGGCTCGGAGGTGAAAAACTGTTTTTT.

The gene calls are TRBV9 and TRBJ2-1; 7 bases fit TRBD2. The CDR3 is 15 amino acids. Germline CDR1 is SGDLS and CDR2 is YYNGEE. V lost 0 bases, J lost 8 bases, and 8 bases stayed unmatched. CDR3 sequence reads: CASSVGPLAVDEQFF. The CDR3 DNA sequence: TGTGCCAGCAGCGTAGGTCCGCTAGCGGTCGATGAGCAGTTCTTC.

Note on this clone: No conserved phenylalanine or tryptophan is present at the end of the CDR3, so a read error is the likely explanation. It is unclear where the CDR3 begins or ends on the DNA, so no DNA is shown, and the CDR3 is as TCRdb lists it. The genes are TRBV29-1 and TRBJ1-2; the D call in the table, TRBD1, was not verified against the DNA. The V gene's germline CDR1 is SQVTM and CDR2 ANQGSEA. The CDR3 spans 8 amino acids, including both terminal residues. Here the CDR3 reads CSVEAGLL.

The chain carries TRBV5-1 and TRBJ1-1; 9 bases fit TRBD1. CDR1 is SGHRS and CDR2 is YFSETQ in the germline V gene. V lost 4 bases, J lost 5 bases, and 9 bases stayed unmatched. This CDR3 comprises 15 residues. CDR3 nucleotides: TGCGCCAGCAGCAAAGCACAGGGGGCGCGAACTGAAGCTTTCTTT. It translates to CASSKAQGARTEAFF.

CDR3 sequence (DNA): TGTGCCACGAGGGGGACTAGCCTCGCAGATACGCAGTATTTT. This translates into CATRGTSLADTQYF. The chain carries TRBV2 and TRBJ2-3; 9 nucleotides line up with TRBD2. The CDR3 is made up of 14 amino acids. Germline V lookup: CDR1 SNHLY, CDR2 FYNNEI. J lost 4 bases, V lost 10 bases, and 9 bases had no gene match.

The V and J genes are TRBV18 and TRBJ1-1, with D perhaps TRBD1 (6 bases). Germline CDR1 is KGHSH and CDR2 is LQKENI. This CDR3 comprises 15 residues. The ends were cut back, 3 bases at V and 1 base at J, with 12 bases in the middle. The CDR3 reads CASSPQRTENTEAFF. CDR3 sequence (DNA): TGTGCCAGCTCACCCCAAAGGACAGAGAACACTGAAGCTTTCTTT.

The rearrangement links TRBV25-1 to TRBJ1-6, with D tentatively TRBD1 (5 bases). This CDR3 comprises 16 residues. The V end lost 3 bases, the J end lost 0 bases, and 9 bases lay between the germline ends. CDR1 and CDR2 from the germline V gene are MGHDK and SYGVNS. CDR3 sequence: CASSDFDSSYNSPLHF. CDR3 nucleotides: TGTGCCAGCAGTGATTTCGACAGCTCCTATAATTCACCCCTCCACTTT.

This chain uses TRBV9 with TRBJ2-7; D might be TRBD1 (5 bases). V shed 4 bases and J shed 3 bases, with 20 bases lying between them. This CDR3 is 16 amino acids long. Germline CDR1 and CDR2: SGDLS and YYNGEE. This chain's CDR3 is CASSPKTTTGYYEQYF. The CDR3 nucleotides read TGTGCCAGCAGCCCCAAGACAACTACAGGATACTACGAGCAGTACTTC.

The table lists this clone with a count of one. The chain is built from TRBV29-1 and TRBJ2-7, with TRBD2 matching over 13 bases. The CDR3 runs to 16 residues. Germline V lookup: CDR1 SQVTM, CDR2 ANQGSEA. The J segment lost 5 bases and the V segment lost 4 bases, leaving 11 bases of the junction unmatched. CDR3 sequence reads: CSVASGLAGEKNEQYF. The CDR3 DNA sequence: TGCAGCGTTGCCTCTGGACTAGCGGGAGAAAAAAACGAGCAGTACTTC.

This clone has a single count. V usage is TRBV6-5 and J usage is TRBJ2-2; no clear D. The CDR3 totals 15 residues. CDR1 is MNHEY and CDR2 is SVGAGI in the germline V gene. Trimming left V 7 bases short and J 3 bases short, with 15 bases between. This CDR3 reads CASTYGKIDTGELFF. DNA for the CDR3: TGTGCCAGCACCTACGGTAAAATCGACACCGGGGAGCTGTTTTTT.

The rearrangement links TRBV19 to TRBJ1-1; D gene ambiguous. Trimming pared 5 bases from V and 6 bases from J, leaving 19 bases between. This CDR3 has 15 residues. Per germline, CDR1 LNHDA and CDR2 SQIVND (reference sequence). In nucleotides, the CDR3 is TGTGCCAGTAGTGTACCGTGGGTTGGAGGCGCTGAAGCTTTCTTT. Translated: CASSVPWVGGAEAFF.

The genes are TRBV9 and TRBJ2-7; D perhaps matches TRBD2 (5 bases). Trimming stripped 4 bases from V and 3 bases from J, with 17 bases between. The CDR3 has 15 amino acids. The germline gives CDR1 SGDLS, CDR2 YYNGEE. The CDR3 loop reads CASSHTGVAGYEQYF. CDR3 nucleotide sequence: TGTGCCAGCAGCCATACCGGGGTAGCAGGCTACGAGCAGTACTTC.

The chain links TRBV25-1 to TRBJ1-2, with 8 bases identical to TRBD1. With 5 bases clipped from V and 4 bases from J, the junction kept 6 bases outside the gene matches. This CDR3 comprises 14 residues. Germline CDR1 and CDR2: MGHDK and SYGVNS. The CDR3 loop is CASSRGQAGYGYTF. The CDR3 DNA reads as TGTGCCAGCAGTAGGGGACAGGCTGGCTATGGCTACACCTTC.

V and J are TRBV29-1 and TRBJ1-1; TRBD1 matches 7 bases. Germline trimming cut 4 bases from V and 4 bases from J; bases unmatched to any gene: 6. The CDR3 runs to 13 residues. Germline CDR1 is SQVTM and CDR2 is ANQGSEA. CDR3 coding DNA: TGCAGCGTTGGACAGGGTTGGGGCACTGAAGCTTTCTTT. Translated, it gives CSVGQGWGTEAFF.

CDR3 coding DNA: TGTGCCTGGAGTGTTGCCAGAGGAAACACCATATATTTT. It specifies CAWSVARGNTIYF. The chain couples TRBV30 to TRBJ1-3, with D unresolved. V shed 0 bases and J shed 4 bases, with 7 bases lying between them. CDR3 size: 13 residues. Germline V lookup: CDR1 GTSNPN, CDR2 SVGIG (reference sequence).

The chain employs TRBV19 and TRBJ1-1, with 9 bases lining up with TRBD1. With 4 bases clipped from V and 11 bases from J, the junction kept 5 bases outside the gene matches. Germline loops: CDR1 LNHDA, CDR2 SQIVND (reference sequence). The CDR3 extends over 12 amino acids. CDR3 loop: CASSTLQGAAFF. Written as DNA, the CDR3 is TGTGCCAGTAGTACTTTACAGGGGGCGGCTTTCTTT.

The chain combines TRBV4-1 with TRBJ2-1; 8 bases are shared with TRBD1. CDR3 length: 16 residues. In germline, CDR1 is MGHRA, CDR2 YSYEKL. With V trimmed by 2 bases and J by 6 bases, 9 bases remained unmatched. The CDR3, as DNA: TGCGCCAGCAGCCAAACTCCGGGACAGGCTTTCAATGAGCAGTTCTTC. As protein: CASSQTPGQAFNEQFF.

This chain connects TRBV18 to TRBJ2-7; 13 nucleotides align to TRBD2. Germline V gene data show CDR1 as KGHSH and CDR2 as LQKENI. The V and J ends lost 2 bases and 5 bases, in that order; junction bases with no gene match: 3. There are 15 residues in the CDR3. The CDR3 sequence is CASSPGLAGAHEQYF. The DNA of the CDR3 is TGTGCCAGCTCACCAGGACTAGCGGGAGCACACGAGCAGTACTTC.

This clone turned up a few times. In the same sample, other DNA sequences code for this CDR3. The chain couples TRBV5-1 to TRBJ1-4; D ambiguous. Germline values: CDR1 SGHRS, CDR2 YFSETQ. Trimming shortened V by 0 bases and J by 5 bases, and 8 bases separated the two germline ends. This CDR3 comprises 14 residues. This CDR3 reads CASSLGQRNEKLFF. The CDR3 DNA reads TGCGCCAGCAGCTTGGGGCAGCGCAATGAAAAACTGTTTTTT.

V and J are TRBV2 and TRBJ1-5; D is ambiguous. The germline V gene has CDR1 SNHLY and CDR2 FYNNEI. The CDR3 runs to 14 residues. Trimming removed 5 bases from V and 3 bases from J, with 11 bases in between. The CDR3 protein is CASSMARSNQPQHF. The DNA of the CDR3 is TGTGCCAGCAGTATGGCAAGATCCAATCAGCCCCAGCATTTT.

The V gene is TRBV7-2, the J gene TRBJ2-1, with D tentatively TRBD1 (7 bases). CDR3 length: 15 amino acids. V was clipped by 6 bases and J by 7 bases, with 19 bases between them. Germline V gene sequence: CDR1 SGHTA, CDR2 FQGNSA. For the CDR3, the DNA is TGTGCCAGCAGGGGGGGACAGAAGCTTTTTAATGAGCAGTTCTTC. It codes for CASRGGQKLFNEQFF.